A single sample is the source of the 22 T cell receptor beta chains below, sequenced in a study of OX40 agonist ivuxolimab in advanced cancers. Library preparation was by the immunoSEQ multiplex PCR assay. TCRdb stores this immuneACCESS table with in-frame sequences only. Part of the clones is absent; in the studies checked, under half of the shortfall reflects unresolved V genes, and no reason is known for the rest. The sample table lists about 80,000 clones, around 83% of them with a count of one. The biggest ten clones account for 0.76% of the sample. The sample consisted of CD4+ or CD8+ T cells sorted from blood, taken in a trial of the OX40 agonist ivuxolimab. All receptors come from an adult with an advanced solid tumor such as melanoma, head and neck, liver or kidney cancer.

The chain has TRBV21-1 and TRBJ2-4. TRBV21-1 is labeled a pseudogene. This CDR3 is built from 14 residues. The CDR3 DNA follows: TGTGCCAGCAGCCCCCGACGGTACAAAAACATTCAGTACTTC. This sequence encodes CASSPRRYKNIQYF.

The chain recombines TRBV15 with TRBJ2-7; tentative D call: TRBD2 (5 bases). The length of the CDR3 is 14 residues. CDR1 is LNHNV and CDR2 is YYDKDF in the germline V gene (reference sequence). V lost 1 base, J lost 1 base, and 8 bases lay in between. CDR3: CATSRARESYEQYF. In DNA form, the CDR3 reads TGTGCCACCAGCAGAGCGAGGGAATCCTACGAGCAGTACTTC.

CDR3 DNA: TGTGCCAGCAGCCGACAGGAGAACACTGAAGCTTTCTTT. This sequence encodes CASSRQENTEAFF. The rearrangement joins TRBV7-3 to TRBJ1-1; TRBD1 might be the D (6 bases). Trimming shortened V by 5 bases and J by 1 base, and 8 bases separated the two germline ends. CDR1 SGHTA and CDR2 FQGTGA come from the germline V gene. The CDR3 has 13 amino acids. The entire variable domain, with the rest obtained from reference TRBV7-3 and TRBJ1-1, is as follows: GAGVSQTPSNKVTEKGKYVELRCDPISGHTALYWYRQSLGQGPEFLIYFQGTGAADDSGLPNDRFFAVRPEGSVSTLKIQRTERGDSAVYLCASSRQENTEAFFGQGTRLTVV.

The DNA for the CDR3 is TGTGCCAGCAGCGTAACCATTGACACCGGGGAGCTGTTTTTT. Protein sequence: CASSVTIDTGELFF. J is TRBJ2-2 and V is TRBV9, with D unresolved. V shed 1 base and J shed 3 bases, with 7 bases lying between them. The CDR3 runs 14 residues. Germline CDR1 and CDR2: SGDLS and YYNGEE.

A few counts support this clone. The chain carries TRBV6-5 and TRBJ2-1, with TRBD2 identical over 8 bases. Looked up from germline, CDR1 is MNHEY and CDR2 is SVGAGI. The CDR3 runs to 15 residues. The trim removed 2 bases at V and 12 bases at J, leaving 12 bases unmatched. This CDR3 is CASSYEAGGGKLQFF. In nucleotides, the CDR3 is TGTGCCAGCAGTTACGAGGCGGGAGGAGGGAAATTGCAGTTCTTC.

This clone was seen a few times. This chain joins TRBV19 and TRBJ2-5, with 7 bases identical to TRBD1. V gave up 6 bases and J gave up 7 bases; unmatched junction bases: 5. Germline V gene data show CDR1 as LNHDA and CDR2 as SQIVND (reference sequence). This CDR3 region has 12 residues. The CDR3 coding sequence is TGTGCCAGTAGGCAGGGGGTAGGGACCCAGTACTTC. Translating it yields CASRQGVGTQYF.

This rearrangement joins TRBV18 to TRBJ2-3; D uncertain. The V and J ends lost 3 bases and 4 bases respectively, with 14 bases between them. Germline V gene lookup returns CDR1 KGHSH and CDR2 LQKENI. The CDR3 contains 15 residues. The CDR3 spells CASSPFTQAADTQYF. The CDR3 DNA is TGTGCCAGCTCACCGTTTACTCAGGCAGCAGATACGCAGTATTTT.

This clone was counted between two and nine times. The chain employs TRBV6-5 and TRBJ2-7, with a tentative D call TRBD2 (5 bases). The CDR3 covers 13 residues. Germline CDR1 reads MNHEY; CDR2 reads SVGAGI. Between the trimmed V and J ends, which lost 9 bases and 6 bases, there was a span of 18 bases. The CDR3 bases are TGTGCCAGTGCTGTTTGGCGGGCGTCCGAGCAGTACTTC. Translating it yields CASAVWRASEQYF.

The CDR3 DNA reads as TGTGCCAGCAGCTTAGCGCTAGCGCCCAATGAGCAGTTCTTC. Translating it yields CASSLALAPNEQFF. The V and J genes are TRBV11-2 and TRBJ2-1, with a possible D match to TRBD2 (6 bases). V gave up 1 base and J gave up 6 bases, with 10 bases separating them. This CDR3 comprises 14 residues. Germline V CDR1 and CDR2: SGHAT, FQNNGV. The variable domain in full, completed from reference TRBV11-2 and TRBJ2-1, reads EAGVAQSPRYKIIEKRQSVAFWCNPISGHATLYWYQQILGQGPKLLIQFQNNGVVDDSQLPKDRFSAERLKGVDSTLKIQPAKLEDSAVYLCASSLALAPNEQFFGPGTRLTVL.

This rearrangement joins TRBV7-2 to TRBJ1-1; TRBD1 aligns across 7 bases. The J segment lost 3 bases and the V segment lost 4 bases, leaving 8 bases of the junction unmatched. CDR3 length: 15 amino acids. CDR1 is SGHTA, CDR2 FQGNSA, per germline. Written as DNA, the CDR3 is TGTGCCAGCAGCTGGTTGACAGGGATTGACACTGAAGCTTTCTTT. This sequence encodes CASSWLTGIDTEAFF. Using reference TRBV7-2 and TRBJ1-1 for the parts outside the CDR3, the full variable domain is GAGVSQSPSNKVTEKGKDVELRCDPISGHTALYWYRQSLGQGLEFLIYFQGNSAPDKSGLPSDRFSAERTGGSVSTLTIQRTQQEDSAVYLCASSWLTGIDTEAFFGQGTRLTVV.

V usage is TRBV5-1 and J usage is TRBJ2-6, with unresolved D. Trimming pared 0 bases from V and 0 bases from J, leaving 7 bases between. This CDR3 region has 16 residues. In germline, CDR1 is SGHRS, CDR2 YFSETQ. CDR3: CASSLVGTSGANVLTF. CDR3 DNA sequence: TGCGCCAGCAGCTTGGTCGGTACCTCTGGGGCCAACGTCCTGACTTTC.

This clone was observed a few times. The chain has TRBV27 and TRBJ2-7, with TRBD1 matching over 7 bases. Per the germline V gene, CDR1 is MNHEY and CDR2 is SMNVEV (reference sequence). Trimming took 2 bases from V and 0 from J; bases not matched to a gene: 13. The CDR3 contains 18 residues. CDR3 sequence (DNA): TGTGCCAGCAGTTTAGCCCGGACTGGGACAGCCGACTCCTACGAGCAGTACTTC. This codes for CASSLARTGTADSYEQYF.

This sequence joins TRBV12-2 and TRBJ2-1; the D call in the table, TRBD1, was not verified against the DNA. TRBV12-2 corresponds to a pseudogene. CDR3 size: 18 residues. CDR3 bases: TGTGCAAGTCGCTTTCGGGACAGGGTGGTAAGCTCCTACAATGAGCAGTTCTTC. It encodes CASRFRDRVVSSYNEQFF.

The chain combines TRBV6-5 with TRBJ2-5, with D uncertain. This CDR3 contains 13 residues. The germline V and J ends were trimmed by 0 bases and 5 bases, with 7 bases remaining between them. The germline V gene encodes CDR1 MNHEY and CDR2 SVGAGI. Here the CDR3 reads CASSYSKRETQYF. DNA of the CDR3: TGTGCCAGCAGTTACTCCAAGAGGGAGACCCAGTACTTC.

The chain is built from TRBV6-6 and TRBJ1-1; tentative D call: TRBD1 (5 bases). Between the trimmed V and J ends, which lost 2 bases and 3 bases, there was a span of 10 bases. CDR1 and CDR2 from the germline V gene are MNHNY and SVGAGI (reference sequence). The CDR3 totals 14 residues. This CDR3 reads CASSYQLGDTEAFF. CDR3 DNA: TGTGCCAGCAGTTACCAACTGGGGGACACTGAAGCTTTCTTT.

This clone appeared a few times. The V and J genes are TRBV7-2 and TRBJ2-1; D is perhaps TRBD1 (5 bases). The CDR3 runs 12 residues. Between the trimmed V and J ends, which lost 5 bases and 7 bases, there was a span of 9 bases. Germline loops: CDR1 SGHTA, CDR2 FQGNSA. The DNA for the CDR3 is TGTGCCAGCAGCCCAAACAGGAATGAGCAGTTCTTC. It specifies CASSPNRNEQFF. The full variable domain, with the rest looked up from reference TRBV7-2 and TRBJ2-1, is GAGVSQSPSNKVTEKGKDVELRCDPISGHTALYWYRQSLGQGLEFLIYFQGNSAPDKSGLPSDRFSAERTGGSVSTLTIQRTQQEDSAVYLCASSPNRNEQFFGPGTRLTVL.

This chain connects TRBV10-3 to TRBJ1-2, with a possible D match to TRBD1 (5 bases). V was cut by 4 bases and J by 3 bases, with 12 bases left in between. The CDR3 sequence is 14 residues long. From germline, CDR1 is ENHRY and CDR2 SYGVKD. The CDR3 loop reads CAISGTQGDYGYTF. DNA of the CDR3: TGTGCCATCAGTGGTACACAAGGGGACTATGGCTACACCTTC.

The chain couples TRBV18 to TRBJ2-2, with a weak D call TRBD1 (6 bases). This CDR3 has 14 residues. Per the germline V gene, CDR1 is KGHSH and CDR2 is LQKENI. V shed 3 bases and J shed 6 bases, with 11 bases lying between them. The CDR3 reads CASSPQQGAGELFF. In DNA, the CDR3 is TGTGCCAGCTCACCTCAACAGGGCGCCGGGGAGCTGTTTTTT.

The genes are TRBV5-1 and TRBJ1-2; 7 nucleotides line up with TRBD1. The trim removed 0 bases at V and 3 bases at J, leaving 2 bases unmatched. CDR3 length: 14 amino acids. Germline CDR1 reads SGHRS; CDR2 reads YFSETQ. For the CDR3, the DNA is TGCGCCAGCAGCTTGGGAGGGGGCGACTATGGCTACACCTTC. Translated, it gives CASSLGGGDYGYTF.

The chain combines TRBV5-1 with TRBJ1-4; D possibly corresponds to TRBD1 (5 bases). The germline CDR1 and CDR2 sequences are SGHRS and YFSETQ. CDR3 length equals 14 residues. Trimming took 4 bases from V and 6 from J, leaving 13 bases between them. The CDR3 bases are TGCGCCAGCAGCCTGGACACAGGAGATGAAAAACTGTTTTTT. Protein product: CASSLDTGDEKLFF.

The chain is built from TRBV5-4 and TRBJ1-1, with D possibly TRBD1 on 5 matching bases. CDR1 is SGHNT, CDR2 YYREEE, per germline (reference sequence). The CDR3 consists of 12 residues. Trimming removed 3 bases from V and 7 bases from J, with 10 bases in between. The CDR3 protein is CASSSRDREAFF. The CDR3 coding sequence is TGTGCCAGCAGCTCCCGGGACCGTGAAGCTTTCTTT.

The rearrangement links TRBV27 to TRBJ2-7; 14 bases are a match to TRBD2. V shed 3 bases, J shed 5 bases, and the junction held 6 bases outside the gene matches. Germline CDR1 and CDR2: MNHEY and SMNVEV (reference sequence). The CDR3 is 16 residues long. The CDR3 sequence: CASSLLGTSGSDEQYF. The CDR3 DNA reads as TGTGCCAGCAGTTTGCTTGGGACTAGCGGGAGTGACGAGCAGTACTTC.